This TCR beta chain is drawn from a study of blood T cell repertoires in COVID-19. Authors' data handling: Quantification of nucleated cells was approximated via reference gene primer amplification. Sequencing was performed with immunoSEQ multiplex PCR; in TCRdb, only in-frame clones are kept and a portion is missing. That table supplies the V and J calls and clone size; D and trimming were determined from the DNA. The sample has around 280,000 clones; 87% are singletons. Germline assignment: CDR1 SEHNR and CDR2 FQNEAQ (reference sequence). Deletions cut 1 base from V and 3 bases from J, with 13 bases between. The CDR3 is 15 amino acids. Ages ranged from about 18 to 89 years, with residence in fewer than 25 US areas. Participants reported their clinical history, and cohort assignment relied on those reports.

The receptor was isolated from a woman in her thirties or forties who had recovered from COVID-19. V and J are TRBV7-9 and TRBJ2-7, with a possible D match to TRBD1 (6 bases). Specimen: PBMCs or T cells enriched from blood (not recorded which). The CDR3 sequence: CASSLDRASGYEQYF. Written as DNA, the CDR3 is TGTGCCAGCAGCTTAGACAGGGCTTCGGGCTACGAGCAGTACTTC.